Listed here are 13 T cell receptor beta chains from one sample, sequenced in a study of T cell changes during pregnancy in multiple sclerosis. Libraries were prepared by immunoSEQ multiplex PCR; TCRdb keeps only in-frame clonotypes and omits some of them. The sample holds fewer than 65,000 clones; about nine tenths are singletons and the top ten take 2% to 2.5%. This material consisted of peripheral blood, taken in the third trimester of pregnancy. The receptors come from a female donor in good health, enrolled as a control in a pregnancy study.

This rearrangement joins TRBV28 to TRBJ2-7; TRBD1 might be the D (5 bases). V dropped 5 bases and J dropped 2 bases, with 10 bases sitting between them. The germline V gene encodes CDR1 MDHEN and CDR2 SYDVKM. There are 13 residues in the CDR3. The CDR3 nucleotides are TGTGCCAGCAGTCAGGGTATCGCCTACGAGCAGTACTTC. It specifies CASSQGIAYEQYF.

The chain links TRBV2 to TRBJ1-1; D remains unclear. Germline CDR1 and CDR2: SNHLY and FYNNEI. The CDR3 totals 11 residues. Trimming stripped 6 bases from V and 8 bases from J, with 10 bases between. The CDR3 DNA reads as TGTGCCAGCAGGTCCCGAGGAGAAGCTTTCTTT. This translates into CASRSRGEAFF. Full variable domain (missing parts from reference TRBV2 and TRBJ1-1): EPEVTQTPSHQVTQMGQEVILRCVPISNHLYFYWYRQILGQKVEFLVSFYNNEISEKSEIFDDQFSVERPDGSNFTLKIRSTKLEDSAMYFCASRSRGEAFFGQGTRLTVV.

The V and J genes are TRBV29-1 and TRBJ2-1; maybe TRBD1 (6 bases). Germline CDR1 is SQVTM and CDR2 is ANQGSEA. The CDR3 extends over 16 amino acids. The V gene lost 1 base and the J gene lost 7 bases, with 20 bases spanning the gap. The CDR3 DNA follows: TGCAGCGTTGAAGGGAAATGGAGGACAGTAGGGAATGAGCAGTTCTTC. Its protein is CSVEGKWRTVGNEQFF.

The rearrangement links TRBV19 to TRBJ1-6; D uncertain. V gave up 3 bases and J gave up 7 bases, with 10 bases separating them. This CDR3 is built from 14 residues. Germline V gene data show CDR1 as LNHDA and CDR2 as SQIVND (reference sequence). The CDR3 DNA is TGTGCCAGTAGTATCGTCGGCGGAAATTCACCCCTCCACTTT. It is translated as CASSIVGGNSPLHF.

The V call is TRBV19, the J call TRBJ1-2; D is ambiguous. V was pared by 6 bases and J by 0 bases, with 8 bases between. The germline V gene encodes CDR1 LNHDA and CDR2 SQIVND (reference sequence). This CDR3 has 13 amino acids. The CDR3 region has the DNA TGTGCCAGTAGACCCCAGGCTAACTATGGCTACACCTTC. Translation gives CASRPQANYGYTF.

The rearrangement uses TRBV19 and TRBJ2-1, with D maybe TRBD1 (6 bases). This CDR3 has 12 amino acids. Between the trimmed V and J ends, which lost 9 bases and 6 bases, there was a span of 12 bases. CDR1 and CDR2 (germline): LNHDA, SQIVND (reference sequence). CDR3 loop: CASATGGNEQFF. In DNA form, the CDR3 reads TGTGCCAGCGCGACAGGAGGCAATGAGCAGTTCTTC. The entire variable domain, with the rest obtained from reference TRBV19 and TRBJ2-1, is as follows: DGGITQSPKYLFRKEGQNVTLSCEQNLNHDAMYWYRQDPGQGLRLIYYSQIVNDFQKGDIAEGYSVSREKKESFPLTVTSAQKNPTAFYLCASATGGNEQFFGPGTRLTVL.

The chain recombines TRBV19 with TRBJ1-2, with D maybe TRBD1 (6 bases). This CDR3 spans 19 amino acids. V gave up 6 bases and J gave up 4 bases, with 30 bases separating them. CDR1 and CDR2 from the germline V gene are LNHDA and SQIVND (reference sequence). The DNA of the CDR3 is TGTGCCAGTAGCCCTCGTAACAGGGAAATGGGTTACCGAATCTATGGCTACACCTTC. It yields the protein CASSPRNREMGYRIYGYTF.

This sequence joins TRBV7-8 and TRBJ1-4; maybe TRBD1 (5 bases). V gave up 5 bases and J gave up 2 bases, with 15 bases separating them. Germline CDR1 and CDR2: SGHVS and FQNEAQ. CDR3 length: 16 residues. The CDR3 sequence: CASSPVTVLTNEKLFF. The CDR3 DNA is TGTGCCAGCAGCCCGGTGACAGTTTTGACTAATGAAAAACTGTTTTTT.

The chain uses TRBV7-8 and TRBJ1-4; possibly TRBD1 for D (5 bases). CDR1 and CDR2 (germline): SGHVS, FQNEAQ. Trimming left V 5 bases short and J 5 bases short, with 15 bases between. The CDR3 contains 15 residues. CDR3 in DNA: TGTGCCAGCAGCATCGACCGGGGGGAAAATGAAAAACTGTTTTTT. Amino acids: CASSIDRGENEKLFF.

The chain employs TRBV6-1 and TRBJ2-7; D is possibly TRBD1 (5 bases). Per the germline V gene, CDR1 is MNHNS and CDR2 is SASEGT. This CDR3 comprises 14 residues. Trimming took 0 bases from V and 1 from J, leaving 7 bases between them. This CDR3 reads CASSEATESYEQYF. As DNA, the CDR3 is TGTGCCAGCAGTGAAGCGACAGAATCCTACGAGCAGTACTTC.

This chain links TRBV7-8 with TRBJ2-7; TRBD1 agrees at 8 bases. The trim removed 5 bases at V and 4 bases at J, leaving 16 bases unmatched. The V gene's germline CDR1 is SGHVS and CDR2 FQNEAQ. There are 17 residues in the CDR3. CDR3 loop: CASSRRMAGQGGYEQYF. Here the CDR3 DNA reads TGTGCCAGCAGCCGTAGAATGGCCGGACAGGGCGGGTACGAGCAGTACTTC. Based on the CDR3 plus reference TRBV7-8 and TRBJ2-7, the full variable domain is GAGVSQSPRYKVAKRGQDVALRCDPISGHVSLFWYQQALGQGPEFLTYFQNEAQLDKSGLPSDRFFAERPEGSVSTLKIQRTQQEDSAVYLCASSRRMAGQGGYEQYFGPGTRLTVT.

The chain combines TRBV6-5 with TRBJ2-7, with TRBD2 matching 14 bases. CDR1 and CDR2 from the germline V gene are MNHEY and SVGAGI. The CDR3 covers 14 residues. Trimming cost V 6 bases and J 5 bases; bases outside gene matches: 3. CDR3 in DNA: TGTGCCAGCAGAAGACTAGCGGGAGGGAACGAGCAGTACTTC. Translated, it gives CASRRLAGGNEQYF.

The V gene is TRBV6-6, the J gene TRBJ2-7; 7 bases map to TRBD1. V was clipped by 7 bases and J by 3 bases; unmatched bases: 6. The CDR3 extends over 13 amino acids. The germline V gene has CDR1 MNHNY and CDR2 SVGAGI (reference sequence). The CDR3 sequence: CASTIQGRYEQYF. The DNA of the CDR3 is TGTGCCAGCACCATACAGGGGCGCTACGAGCAGTACTTC.